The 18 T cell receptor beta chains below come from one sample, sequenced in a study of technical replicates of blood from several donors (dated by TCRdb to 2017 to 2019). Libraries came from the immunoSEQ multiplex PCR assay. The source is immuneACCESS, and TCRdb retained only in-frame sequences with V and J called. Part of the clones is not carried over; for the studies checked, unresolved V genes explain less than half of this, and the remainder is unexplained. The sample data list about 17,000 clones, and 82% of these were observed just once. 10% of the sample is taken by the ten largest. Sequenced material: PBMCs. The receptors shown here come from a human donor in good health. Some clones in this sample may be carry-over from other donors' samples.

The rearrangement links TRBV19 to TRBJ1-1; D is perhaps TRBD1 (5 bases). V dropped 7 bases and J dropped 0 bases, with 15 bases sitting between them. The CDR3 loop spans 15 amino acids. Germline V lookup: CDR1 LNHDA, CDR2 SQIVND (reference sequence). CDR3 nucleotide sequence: TGTGCCAGTACCCCCGGGACTTTCATGAACACTGAAGCTTTCTTT. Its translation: CASTPGTFMNTEAFF.

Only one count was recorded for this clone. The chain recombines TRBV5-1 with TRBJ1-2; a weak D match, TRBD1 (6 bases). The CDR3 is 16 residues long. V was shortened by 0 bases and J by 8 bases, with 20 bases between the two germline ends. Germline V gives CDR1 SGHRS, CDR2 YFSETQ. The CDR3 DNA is TGCGCCAGCAGCTTGGAATTAATGGGGGCAGGTCAAGGCTACACCTTC. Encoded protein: CASSLELMGAGQGYTF. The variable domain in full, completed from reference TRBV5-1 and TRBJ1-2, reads KAGVTQTPRYLIKTRGQQVTLSCSPISGHRSVSWYQQTPGQGLQFLFEYFSETQRNKGNFPGRFSGRQFSNSRSEMNVSTLELGDSALYLCASSLELMGAGQGYTFGSGTRLTVV.

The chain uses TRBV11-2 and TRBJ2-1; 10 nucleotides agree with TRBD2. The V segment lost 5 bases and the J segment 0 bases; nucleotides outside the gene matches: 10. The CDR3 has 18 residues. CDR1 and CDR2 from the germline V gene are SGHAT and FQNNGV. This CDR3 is CASSPIIAGGASYNEQFF. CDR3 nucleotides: TGTGCCAGCAGCCCCATTATAGCGGGAGGAGCCTCCTACAATGAGCAGTTCTTC.

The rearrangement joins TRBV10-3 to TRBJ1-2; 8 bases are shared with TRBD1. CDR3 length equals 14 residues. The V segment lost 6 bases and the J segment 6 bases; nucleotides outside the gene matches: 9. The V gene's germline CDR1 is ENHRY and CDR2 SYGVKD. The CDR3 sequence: CAISSPGGFHGYTF. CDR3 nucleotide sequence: TGTGCCATCAGCTCGCCAGGGGGCTTTCATGGCTACACCTTC.

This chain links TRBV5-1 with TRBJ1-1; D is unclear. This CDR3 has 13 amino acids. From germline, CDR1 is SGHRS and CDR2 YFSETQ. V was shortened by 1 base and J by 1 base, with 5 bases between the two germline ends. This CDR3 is CASSLSQNTEAFF. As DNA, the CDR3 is TGCGCCAGCAGCTTGAGCCAGAACACTGAAGCTTTCTTT.

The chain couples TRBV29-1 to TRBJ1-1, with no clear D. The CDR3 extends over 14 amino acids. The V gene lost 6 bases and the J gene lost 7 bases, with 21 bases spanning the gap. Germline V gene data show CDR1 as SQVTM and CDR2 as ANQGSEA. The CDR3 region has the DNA TGCAGCGTGCGCCTGCCTGGCGCAAGCGGTGAAGCTTTCTTT. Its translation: CSVRLPGASGEAFF.

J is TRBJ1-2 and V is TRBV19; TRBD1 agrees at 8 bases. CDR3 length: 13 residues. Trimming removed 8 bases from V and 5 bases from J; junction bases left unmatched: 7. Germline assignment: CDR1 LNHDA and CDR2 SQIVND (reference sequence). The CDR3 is CASSQGVRYGYTF. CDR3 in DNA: TGTGCCAGTTCACAGGGGGTTCGGTATGGCTACACCTTC. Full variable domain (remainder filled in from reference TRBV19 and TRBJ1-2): DGGITQSPKYLFRKEGQNVTLSCEQNLNHDAMYWYRQDPGQGLRLIYYSQIVNDFQKGDIAEGYSVSREKKESFPLTVTSAQKNPTAFYLCASSQGVRYGYTFGSGTRLTVV.

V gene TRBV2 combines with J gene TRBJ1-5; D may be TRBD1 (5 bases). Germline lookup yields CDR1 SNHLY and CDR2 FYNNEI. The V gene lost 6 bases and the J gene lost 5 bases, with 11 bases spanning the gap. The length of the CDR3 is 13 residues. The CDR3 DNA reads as TGTGCCAGCAGGCCAGGGAACCATCAGCCCCAGCATTTT. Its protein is CASRPGNHQPQHF.

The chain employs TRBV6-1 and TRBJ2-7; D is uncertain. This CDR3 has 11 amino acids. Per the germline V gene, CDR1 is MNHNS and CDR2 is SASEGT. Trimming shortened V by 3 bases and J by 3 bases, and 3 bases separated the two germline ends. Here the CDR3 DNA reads TGTGCCAGCAGTGATCACTACGAGCAGTACTTC. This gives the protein CASSDHYEQYF.

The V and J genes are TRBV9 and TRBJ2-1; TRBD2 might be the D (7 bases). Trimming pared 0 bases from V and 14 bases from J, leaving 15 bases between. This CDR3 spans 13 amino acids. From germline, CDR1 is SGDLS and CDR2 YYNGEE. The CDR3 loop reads CASSVEGGGPEFF. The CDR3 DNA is TGTGCCAGCAGCGTAGAGGGAGGGGGACCGGAGTTCTTC.

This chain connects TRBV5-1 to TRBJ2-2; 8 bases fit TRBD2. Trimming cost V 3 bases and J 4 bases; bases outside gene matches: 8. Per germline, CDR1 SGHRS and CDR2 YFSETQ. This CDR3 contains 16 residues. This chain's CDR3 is CASSSTSEWSTGELFF. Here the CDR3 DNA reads TGCGCCAGCAGCTCGACTAGCGAATGGAGCACCGGGGAGCTGTTTTTT.

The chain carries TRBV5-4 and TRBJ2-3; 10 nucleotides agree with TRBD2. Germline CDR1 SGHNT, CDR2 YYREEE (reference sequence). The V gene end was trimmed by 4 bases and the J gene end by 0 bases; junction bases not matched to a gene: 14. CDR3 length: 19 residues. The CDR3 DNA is TGTGCCAGCAGCCGAGGAATGTTAGCGGGAGGCCCTAGCACAGATACGCAGTATTTT. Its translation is CASSRGMLAGGPSTDTQYF. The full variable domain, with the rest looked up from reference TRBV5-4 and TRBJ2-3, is ETGVTQSPTHLIKTRGQQVTLRCSSQSGHNTVSWYQQALGQGPQFIFQYYREEENGRGNFPPRFSGLQFPNYSSELNVNALELDDSALYLCASSRGMLAGGPSTDTQYFGPGTRLTVL.

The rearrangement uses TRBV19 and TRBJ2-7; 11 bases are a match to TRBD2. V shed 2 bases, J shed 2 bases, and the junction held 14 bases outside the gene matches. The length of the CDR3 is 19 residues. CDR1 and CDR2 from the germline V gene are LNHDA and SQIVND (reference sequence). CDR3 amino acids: CASSIFPSGRYFPPYEQYF. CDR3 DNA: TGTGCCAGTAGTATATTTCCTAGCGGGAGGTACTTCCCACCCTACGAGCAGTACTTC. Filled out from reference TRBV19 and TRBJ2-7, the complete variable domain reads DGGITQSPKYLFRKEGQNVTLSCEQNLNHDAMYWYRQDPGQGLRLIYYSQIVNDFQKGDIAEGYSVSREKKESFPLTVTSAQKNPTAFYLCASSIFPSGRYFPPYEQYFGPGTRLTVT.

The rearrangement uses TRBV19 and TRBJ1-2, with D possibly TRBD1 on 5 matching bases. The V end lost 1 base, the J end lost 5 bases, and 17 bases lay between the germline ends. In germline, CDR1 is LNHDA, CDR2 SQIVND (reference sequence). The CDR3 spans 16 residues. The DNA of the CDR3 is TGTGCCAGTAGTATAGTTCCCGAGACAGCAGATTATGGCTACACCTTC. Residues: CASSIVPETADYGYTF.

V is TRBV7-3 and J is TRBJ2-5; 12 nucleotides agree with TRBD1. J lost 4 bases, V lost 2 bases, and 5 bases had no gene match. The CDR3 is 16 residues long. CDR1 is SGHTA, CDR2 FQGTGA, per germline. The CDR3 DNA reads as TGTGCCAGCAGCTTATCTGGGACAGGGGGCGGAGAGACCCAGTACTTC. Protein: CASSLSGTGGGETQYF.

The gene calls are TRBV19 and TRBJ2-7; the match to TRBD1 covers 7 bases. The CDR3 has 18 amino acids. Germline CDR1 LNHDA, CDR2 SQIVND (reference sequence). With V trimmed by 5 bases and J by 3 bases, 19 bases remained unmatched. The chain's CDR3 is CASSETARTGWGRYEQYF. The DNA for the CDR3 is TGTGCCAGTAGTGAGACGGCCAGGACAGGCTGGGGTCGCTACGAGCAGTACTTC.

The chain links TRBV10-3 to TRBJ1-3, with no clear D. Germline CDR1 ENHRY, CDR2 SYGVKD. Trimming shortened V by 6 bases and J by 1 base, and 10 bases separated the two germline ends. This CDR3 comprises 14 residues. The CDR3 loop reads CAIRNGGSGNTIYF. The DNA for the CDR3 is TGTGCCATCAGGAATGGAGGTTCTGGAAACACCATATATTTT.

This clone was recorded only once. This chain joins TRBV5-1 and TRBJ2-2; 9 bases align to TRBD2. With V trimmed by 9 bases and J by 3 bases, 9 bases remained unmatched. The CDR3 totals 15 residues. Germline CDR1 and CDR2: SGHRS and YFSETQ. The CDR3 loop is CATNLREGDTGELFF. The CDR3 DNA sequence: TGCGCCACCAACCTGCGGGAGGGCGACACCGGGGAGCTGTTTTTT.